What follows are 27 T cell receptor beta chains derived from one specimen sequenced in a study of blood T cell repertoires in COVID-19. This table comes from immunoSEQ multiplex PCR, and its TCRdb copy is limited to in-frame clones, with some not included. The sample records around 200,000 clones, nearly 90% being singletons. Sequenced input: peripheral blood. The receptor source for this set is a woman younger than 35 who had recovered from COVID-19.

The chain employs TRBV7-9 and TRBJ1-2; D is unresolved. Germline V gives CDR1 SEHNR, CDR2 FQNEAQ (reference sequence). This CDR3 is built from 15 residues. V dropped 2 bases and J dropped 4 bases, with 14 bases sitting between them. CDR3 bases: TGTGCCAGCAGCTTATCCCCCGGTTCGCCCTATGGCTACACCTTC. Protein sequence: CASSLSPGSPYGYTF.

The chain combines TRBV27 with TRBJ1-5, with TRBD1 as a possible D gene (6 bases). The V gene's germline CDR1 is MNHEY and CDR2 SMNVEV (reference sequence). Trimming removed 6 bases at V and 1 base at J, with 10 bases between. This CDR3 has 14 residues. The CDR3, as DNA: TGTGCCAGCAGCCATGGACAGAGCAATCAGCCCCAGCATTTT. It specifies CASSHGQSNQPQHF.

This clone has just one count. This chain joins TRBV7-3 and TRBJ2-1; TRBD2 is a possible D gene (6 bases). V lost 4 bases and J 7 bases, leaving 20 bases between the germline ends. This CDR3 has 16 amino acids. Germline V gives CDR1 SGHTA, CDR2 FQGTGA. The CDR3 DNA follows: TGTGCCAGCAGCTCAGTGGGGGGAGCTTCCCGGAATGAGCAGTTCTTC. Its translation: CASSSVGGASRNEQFF.

CDR3 protein: CASSPTLAGIEQFF. CDR3 DNA sequence: TGTGCCAGCAGTCCTACATTAGCGGGAATTGAGCAGTTCTTC. The chain links TRBV6-5 to TRBJ2-1, with 8 positions matching TRBD2. Germline V gives CDR1 MNHEY, CDR2 SVGAGI. Trimming removed 5 bases from V and 9 bases from J; junction bases left unmatched: 9. The CDR3 is 14 residues long.

The genes are TRBV6-5 and TRBJ1-4; D unresolved. CDR1 is MNHEY, CDR2 SVGAGI, per germline. The CDR3 is 13 residues long. Trimming took off 6 bases at V and 7 bases at J, with 12 bases between the two ends. CDR3 in DNA: TGTGCCAGCAGACTGGGCCCGAGTGAAAAACTGTTTTTT. As protein: CASRLGPSEKLFF.

This sequence joins TRBV19 and TRBJ1-1; D call uncertain. In germline, CDR1 is LNHDA, CDR2 SQIVND (reference sequence). The CDR3 is made up of 12 amino acids. Trimming left V 0 bases short and J 7 bases short, with 6 bases between. The DNA of the CDR3 is TGTGCCAGTAGTATAGATCGAGGTGAAGCTTTCTTT. Protein product: CASSIDRGEAFF.

The chain is built from TRBV27 and TRBJ2-1; 8 nucleotides align to TRBD1. The germline gives CDR1 MNHEY, CDR2 SMNVEV (reference sequence). The junction had 1 base not matched to a gene; V was cut back by 4 bases and J by 8 bases. CDR3 size: 12 residues. Here the CDR3 reads CASSSQGDEQFF. In DNA form, the CDR3 reads TGTGCCAGCAGTTCACAGGGGGATGAGCAGTTCTTC.

This chain joins TRBV7-2 and TRBJ2-7; TRBD2 aligns across 7 bases. CDR3 length: 14 residues. V shed 4 bases, J shed 2 bases, and the junction held 5 bases outside the gene matches. CDR1 and CDR2 (germline): SGHTA, FQGNSA. CDR3 region: CASSSRGTTYEQYF. Here the CDR3 DNA reads TGTGCCAGCAGCTCTCGCGGGACTACCTACGAGCAGTACTTC.

The CDR3 is CATSTRDYEQYF. CDR3 in DNA: TGTGCCACTTCTACTCGGGACTACGAGCAGTACTTC. V is TRBV10-3 and J is TRBJ2-7; D perhaps matches TRBD2 (5 bases). The V gene lost 10 bases and the J gene lost 3 bases, with 13 bases spanning the gap. Germline V gene sequence: CDR1 ENHRY, CDR2 SYGVKD. The CDR3 totals 12 residues.

This chain connects TRBV4-3 to TRBJ2-1; 9 positions agree with TRBD1. The CDR3 totals 15 residues. CDR1 and CDR2 from the germline V gene are LGHNA and YSLEER. Germline trimming cut 0 bases from V and 8 bases from J; bases unmatched to any gene: 5. The CDR3 DNA reads as TGCGCCAGCAGCCAAGAGGGACAGGGTGGGTATGAGCAGTTCTTC. Protein product: CASSQEGQGGYEQFF.

The rearrangement uses TRBV29-1 and TRBJ2-7; the match to TRBD1 covers 10 bases. V shed 0 bases, J shed 1 base, and the junction held 6 bases outside the gene matches. Germline V lookup: CDR1 SQVTM, CDR2 ANQGSEA. This CDR3 region has 16 residues. In DNA, the CDR3 is TGCAGCGTTGAAGAAGGGGACAGGGGTAGATCCTACGAGCAGTACTTC. Residues: CSVEEGDRGRSYEQYF.

The chain is built from TRBV28 and TRBJ1-2; D is unclear. This CDR3 comprises 12 residues. Trimming cost V 5 bases and J 5 bases, with 9 bases left between them. The germline V gene encodes CDR1 MDHEN and CDR2 SYDVKM. The CDR3 loop is CASSTVGYGYTF. CDR3 nucleotide sequence: TGTGCCAGCAGTACCGTCGGTTATGGCTACACCTTC.

V is TRBV12-3 or TRBV12-4 and J is TRBJ1-5; D is possibly TRBD1 (6 bases). Trimming removed 10 bases from V and 0 bases from J, with 10 bases in between. The CDR3 covers 13 residues. CDR3 bases: TGTGCCATCGGGACAATTAGCAATCAGCCCCAGCATTTT. This codes for CAIGTISNQPQHF.

The chain links TRBV2 to TRBJ1-5, with a weak D call TRBD1 (5 bases). From germline, CDR1 is SNHLY and CDR2 FYNNEI. The CDR3 spans 13 residues. V lost 6 bases and J lost 7, with 13 bases in between. The CDR3 sequence: CASRGQGQQPQHF. The DNA of the CDR3 is TGTGCCAGCAGAGGGCAGGGCCAACAGCCCCAGCATTTT.

V is TRBV19 and J is TRBJ1-5; TRBD1 might be the D (5 bases). The CDR3 contains 18 residues. V was shortened by 7 bases and J by 0 bases, with 22 bases between the two germline ends. Germline V lookup: CDR1 LNHDA, CDR2 SQIVND (reference sequence). CDR3 bases: TGTGCCAGTAAGGAGACAGACCTCCTCTCCTATAGCAATCAGCCCCAGCATTTT. It is translated as CASKETDLLSYSNQPQHF.

This chain connects TRBV7-3 to TRBJ2-7; TRBD2 matches 12 bases. CDR3 size: 14 residues. Trimming at V came to 4 bases and at J to 2 bases, leaving 0 bases not matched to a gene. CDR1 SGHTA and CDR2 FQGTGA come from the germline V gene. The CDR3 nucleotides are TGTGCCAGCAGCTCTAGCGGGAGGGCCTACGAGCAGTACTTC. Its protein is CASSSSGRAYEQYF.

The rearrangement links TRBV7-9 to TRBJ2-1; possible D gene TRBD1, 5 bases. This CDR3 has 14 residues. V was pared by 5 bases and J by 2 bases, with 10 bases between. Per germline, CDR1 SEHNR and CDR2 FQNEAQ (reference sequence). The CDR3 region is CASSPTGTYNEQFF. The CDR3 DNA reads as TGTGCCAGCAGCCCCACAGGTACCTACAATGAGCAGTTCTTC. The whole variable domain, filled in from reference TRBV7-9 and TRBJ2-1, reads DTGVSQNPRHKITKRGQNVTFRCDPISEHNRLYWYRQTLGQGPEFLTYFQNEAQLEKSRLLSDRFSAERPKGSFSTLEIQRTEQGDSAMYLCASSPTGTYNEQFFGPGTRLTVL.

The chain is built from TRBV12-3 or TRBV12-4 and TRBJ2-1; a possible D gene is TRBD1 (6 bases). The V end lost 6 bases, the J end lost 5 bases, and 11 bases lay between the germline ends. The CDR3 loop spans 13 amino acids. The CDR3 here is CASRSTGDNEQFF. CDR3 bases: TGTGCCAGCAGGTCGACAGGCGACAATGAGCAGTTCTTC.

The genes are TRBV29-1 and TRBJ1-2; TRBD1 matches 7 bases. From germline, CDR1 is SQVTM and CDR2 ANQGSEA. There are 14 residues in the CDR3. J gave up 4 bases and V 3 bases, and 8 bases lay outside the gene matches. The CDR3 coding sequence is TGCAGCGTTGACAAACAGGGGCCCTTCTATGGCTACACCTTC. Translating it yields CSVDKQGPFYGYTF.

The CDR3 reads CASSAWFGNEQFF. CDR3 sequence (DNA): TGTGCCAGCAGTGCCTGGTTCGGCAATGAGCAGTTCTTC. The V and J genes are TRBV28 and TRBJ2-1; no definite D call. Germline V lookup: CDR1 MDHEN, CDR2 SYDVKM. The CDR3 runs to 13 residues. Trimming stripped 5 bases from V and 6 bases from J, with 11 bases between.

This chain joins TRBV6-6 and TRBJ1-2; TRBD1 is a possible D gene (5 bases). The CDR3 runs 15 residues. Deletions cut 0 bases from V and 7 bases from J, with 15 bases between. Germline lookup yields CDR1 MNHNY and CDR2 SVGAGI (reference sequence). CDR3 region: CASSYSEGRALGYTF. DNA of the CDR3: TGTGCCAGCAGTTACTCGGAAGGCAGGGCCCTTGGCTACACCTTC.

For the CDR3, the DNA is TGCAGCGTGGGAACCGGGACTCCCTACAATGAGCAGTTCTTC. Its protein product is CSVGTGTPYNEQFF. This chain uses TRBV29-1 with TRBJ2-1; tentative D call: TRBD2 (6 bases). The CDR3 extends over 14 amino acids. The germline V and J ends were trimmed by 6 bases and 2 bases, with 14 bases remaining between them. Germline lookup yields CDR1 SQVTM and CDR2 ANQGSEA.

This chain connects TRBV9 to TRBJ2-7; 9 bases are shared with TRBD1. V was pared by 3 bases and J by 0 bases, with 7 bases of the junction left unmatched. The CDR3 consists of 16 residues. CDR1 is SGDLS, CDR2 YYNGEE, per germline. CDR3 sequence reads: CASSGGRDRVSYEQYF. DNA of the CDR3: TGTGCCAGCAGCGGGGGAAGGGACAGGGTCTCCTACGAGCAGTACTTC.

The chain is built from TRBV19 and TRBJ2-7; no reliable D call. The CDR3 spans 15 residues. CDR1 and CDR2 (germline): LNHDA, SQIVND (reference sequence). Trimming cost V 4 bases and J 5 bases, with 18 bases left between them. The CDR3: CASSRSMTVLDEQYF. The CDR3, as DNA: TGTGCCAGTAGTAGGTCGATGACTGTCCTGGACGAGCAGTACTTC.

CDR3 nucleotides: TGTGCCAGCAGTTTATTTGCGGAGGGGGCGCGGTATTCACCCCTCCACTTT. This codes for CASSLFAEGARYSPLHF. This chain links TRBV27 with TRBJ1-6; 7 nucleotides agree with TRBD1. With V trimmed by 1 base and J by 8 bases, 11 bases remained unmatched. CDR1 is MNHEY, CDR2 SMNVEV, per germline (reference sequence). This CDR3 region has 17 residues.

CDR3 region: CASSLNRESTEAFF. CDR3 bases: TGTGCCAGCAGCCTAAACAGGGAAAGCACTGAAGCTTTCTTT. V usage is TRBV7-3 and J usage is TRBJ1-1; weak D call: TRBD1 (6 bases). Per germline, CDR1 SGHTA and CDR2 FQGTGA. Trimming shortened V by 5 bases and J by 4 bases, and 14 bases separated the two germline ends. The CDR3 is 14 residues long. The full variable domain, completed using reference TRBV7-3 and TRBJ1-1, is GAGVSQTPSNKVTEKGKYVELRCDPISGHTALYWYRQSLGQGPEFLIYFQGTGAADDSGLPNDRFFAVRPEGSVSTLKIQRTERGDSAVYLCASSLNRESTEAFFGQGTRLTVV.

The CDR3 coding sequence is TGTGCCTGGAGTCGGGAGGGGGGTTCACCCCTCCACTTT. This codes for CAWSREGGSPLHF. The chain recombines TRBV30 with TRBJ1-6, with D possibly being TRBD1 (6 bases). The CDR3 is made up of 13 amino acids. The ends were cut back, 2 bases at V and 9 bases at J, with 11 bases in the middle. The germline CDR1 and CDR2 sequences are GTSNPN and SVGIG (reference sequence).